These 22 T cell receptor beta chains were all obtained from the same sample, sequenced in a study of cytomegalovirus exposure and HLA in healthy donors. PCR involved 60 Vbeta and 13 Jbeta primers. The protocol was immunoSEQ multiplex PCR, while the TCRdb copy is restricted to in-frame clones and leaves out a portion. The sample has 120,000 to 150,000 clones; 80% are singletons. The source material was PBMCs. These receptor sequences come from a male donor in good health and CMV-seronegative.

The J gene is TRBJ1-1, the V gene TRBV11-2; D gene unclear. The CDR3 extends over 12 amino acids. Germline assignment: CDR1 SGHAT and CDR2 FQNNGV. The V end was cut by 3 bases, the J end by 6 bases, with 8 bases between. CDR3 residues: CASSFGRPEAFF. The CDR3 DNA reads as TGTGCCAGCAGCTTCGGCAGGCCTGAAGCTTTCTTT.

The chain carries TRBV5-1 and TRBJ2-7; weak D call: TRBD1 (6 bases). V lost 4 bases, J lost 0 bases, and 11 bases lay in between. From germline, CDR1 is SGHRS and CDR2 YFSETQ. This CDR3 contains 14 residues. CDR3 residues: CASSLGTPSYEQYF. Written as DNA, the CDR3 is TGCGCCAGCAGCCTCGGGACACCCTCCTACGAGCAGTACTTC.

This chain uses TRBV7-8 with TRBJ2-1; TRBD1 aligns across 7 bases. Germline assignment: CDR1 SGHVS and CDR2 FQNEAQ. The CDR3 contains 14 residues. The junction had 13 bases not matched to a gene; V was cut back by 5 bases and J by 12 bases. The CDR3 here is CASSTRDDRVGQFF. CDR3 coding DNA: TGTGCCAGCAGCACCCGAGACGACAGGGTAGGGCAGTTCTTC.

Comment on this clone: Other nucleotide sequences from this sample produce the same CDR3. V gene TRBV7-3 combines with J gene TRBJ2-3, with D perhaps TRBD2 (5 bases). The germline V gene has CDR1 SGHTA and CDR2 FQGTGA. The germline V and J ends were trimmed by 5 bases and 2 bases, with 8 bases remaining between them. The CDR3 loop spans 13 amino acids. The CDR3 protein is CASSRGSTDTQYF. The DNA for the CDR3 is TGTGCCAGCAGCCGAGGGTCCACAGATACGCAGTATTTT.

The chain employs TRBV7-2 and TRBJ1-2, with D maybe TRBD1 (5 bases). From germline, CDR1 is SGHTA and CDR2 FQGNSA. The CDR3 spans 15 residues. Trimming removed 5 bases from V and 0 bases from J, with 13 bases in between. The CDR3 DNA reads as TGTGCCAGCAGCCCTCGACAGAACTCTAACTATGGCTACACCTTC. Amino acids: CASSPRQNSNYGYTF.

V usage is TRBV19 and J usage is TRBJ2-3, with 8 bases lining up with TRBD2. The V gene end was trimmed by 5 bases and the J gene end by 2 bases; junction bases not matched to a gene: 3. The CDR3 sequence is 14 residues long. Looked up from germline, CDR1 is LNHDA and CDR2 is SQIVND (reference sequence). The CDR3 region has the DNA TGTGCCAGTAGTCCGGGGGGGACCACAGATACGCAGTATTTT. Translating it yields CASSPGGTTDTQYF. The full variable domain, with the rest looked up from reference TRBV19 and TRBJ2-3, is DGGITQSPKYLFRKEGQNVTLSCEQNLNHDAMYWYRQDPGQGLRLIYYSQIVNDFQKGDIAEGYSVSREKKESFPLTVTSAQKNPTAFYLCASSPGGTTDTQYFGPGTRLTVL.

The CDR3 spells CASSQDIVSYEQYF. The CDR3 nucleotides read TGTGCCAGCAGCCAAGATATCGTTTCCTACGAGCAGTACTTC. This chain connects TRBV4-2 to TRBJ2-5; D is ambiguous. The end of the DNA fits TRBJ2-7 better, so the J call may be wrong. The CDR3 contains 14 residues. Germline loops: CDR1 LGHNA, CDR2 YNFKEQ.

The chain links TRBV27 to TRBJ1-2; TRBD1 matches at 7 bases. The V gene end was trimmed by 5 bases and the J gene end by 8 bases; junction bases not matched to a gene: 14. Per the germline V gene, CDR1 is MNHEY and CDR2 is SMNVEV (reference sequence). The CDR3 is 15 amino acids. The CDR3: CASSPSPDRYSGYTF. The CDR3 DNA reads as TGTGCCAGCAGTCCTAGCCCGGACAGGTACTCGGGCTACACCTTC.

The rearrangement joins TRBV7-9 to TRBJ2-2; TRBD2 agrees at 7 bases. The CDR3 extends over 16 amino acids. The ends lost 5 bases at V and 5 bases at J; junction bases unmatched: 11. Germline CDR1 is SEHNR and CDR2 is FQNEAQ (reference sequence). The CDR3 protein is CASSQKAGTPTGELFF. CDR3 bases: TGTGCCAGCAGCCAGAAAGCGGGGACTCCTACCGGGGAGCTGTTTTTT.

CDR3 nucleotides: TGTGCCAGCAGTACAGAGCAGAACACCGGGGAGCTGTTTTTT. This encodes CASSTEQNTGELFF. The rearrangement joins TRBV6-5 to TRBJ2-2; D gene ambiguous. Trimming left V 5 bases short and J 1 base short, with 8 bases between. Germline V gene sequence: CDR1 MNHEY, CDR2 SVGAGI. The CDR3 has 14 residues.

The CDR3 nucleotides are TGTGCCAGCAGCTACCCACGAGGCACGGCTTTCTTT. This translates into CASSYPRGTAFF. The rearrangement links TRBV5-4 to TRBJ1-1; no firm D call. With 3 bases removed from V and 11 bases from J, the gap between germline ends came to 14 bases. Germline lookup yields CDR1 SGHNT and CDR2 YYREEE (reference sequence). The CDR3 totals 12 residues.

V usage is TRBV7-9 and J usage is TRBJ1-5, with TRBD1 identical over 7 bases. The CDR3 is 13 amino acids. V trimming: 5 bases; J trimming: 10 bases; junction bases outside the gene matches: 8. Germline V gene data show CDR1 as SEHNR and CDR2 as FQNEAQ (reference sequence). CDR3 DNA: TGTGCCAGCAGCCCAGGGGGGTTCCGACCCCAGCATTTT. It translates to CASSPGGFRPQHF. The variable domain in full, with the rest retrieved from reference TRBV7-9 and TRBJ1-5, is DTGVSQNPRHKITKRGQNVTFRCDPISEHNRLYWYRQTLGQGPEFLTYFQNEAQLEKSRLLSDRFSAERPKGSFSTLEIQRTEQGDSAMYLCASSPGGFRPQHFGDGTRLSIL.

The chain combines TRBV7-9 with TRBJ2-2; possible D gene TRBD1, 6 bases. This CDR3 spans 15 amino acids. CDR1 SEHNR and CDR2 FQNEAQ come from the germline V gene (reference sequence). V lost 5 bases to trimming and J lost 5 bases, with 15 bases between them. As DNA, the CDR3 is TGTGCCAGCAGCGTGTACAGGGAGTGGACCGGGGAGCTGTTTTTT. This codes for CASSVYREWTGELFF.

V and J are TRBV30 and TRBJ2-5; 9 positions match TRBD1. The DNA end is a closer match to TRBJ2-7, so the J assignment may be wrong. This CDR3 is built from 14 residues. The germline gives CDR1 GTSNPN, CDR2 SVGIG (reference sequence). The CDR3 bases are TGTGCCTGGAGTTCTGGGACAGGGAACTACGAGCAGTACTTC. Amino acid sequence: CAWSSGTGNYEQYF.

There are a few counts of this clone. CDR3 sequence (DNA): TGTGCCAGCAGCTCTAGGGACAGGGACGCTCAGCCCCAGCATTTT. Translated, it gives CASSSRDRDAQPQHF. This chain joins TRBV7-2 and TRBJ1-5; 9 bases fit TRBD1. V shed 4 bases, J shed 6 bases, and the junction held 7 bases outside the gene matches. Germline assignment: CDR1 SGHTA and CDR2 FQGNSA. The CDR3 runs to 15 residues.

The chain carries TRBV28 and TRBJ2-5; TRBD1 aligns across 8 bases. Losses at the gene ends were 4 bases for V and 5 bases for J; bases not matched to a gene: 9. Germline V lookup: CDR1 MDHEN, CDR2 SYDVKM. The CDR3 covers 15 residues. The CDR3 here is CASSSSGTGGETQYF. CDR3 bases: TGTGCCAGCAGTTCCTCCGGGACAGGTGGTGAGACCCAGTACTTC.

The gene calls are TRBV28 and TRBJ1-5, with 7 bases identical to TRBD1. The V gene end was trimmed by 5 bases and the J gene end by 6 bases; junction bases not matched to a gene: 7. CDR1 and CDR2 (germline): MDHEN, SYDVKM. The CDR3 totals 14 residues. The chain's CDR3 is CASSTGTVSQPQHF. CDR3 bases: TGTGCCAGCAGTACCGGGACAGTCAGTCAGCCCCAGCATTTT.

The rearrangement uses TRBV27 and TRBJ2-7; 7 bases align to TRBD2. Trimming cost V 6 bases and J 11 bases; bases outside gene matches: 7. The CDR3 is 11 amino acids. Per the germline V gene, CDR1 is MNHEY and CDR2 is SMNVEV (reference sequence). The CDR3: CASSLGGEEYF. The CDR3 coding sequence is TGTGCCAGCAGCCTGGGAGGGGAAGAGTACTTC.

The V and J genes are TRBV25-1 and TRBJ1-5, with 8 bases identical to TRBD1. Germline trimming cut 8 bases from V and 4 bases from J; bases unmatched to any gene: 1. The germline CDR1 and CDR2 sequences are MGHDK and SYGVNS. The CDR3 runs 12 residues. The CDR3 coding sequence is TGTGCCAGCCGGGACAGGAATCAGCCCCAGCATTTT. It encodes CASRDRNQPQHF.

The chain employs TRBV9 and TRBJ1-1; TRBD1 matches at 8 bases. The CDR3 is 18 residues long. Germline V gives CDR1 SGDLS, CDR2 YYNGEE. V was pared by 4 bases and J by 5 bases, with 19 bases of the junction left unmatched. The CDR3 sequence is CASSPRMNTGGLGTEAFF. The DNA for the CDR3 is TGTGCCAGCAGCCCCAGGATGAACACAGGGGGATTGGGTACTGAAGCTTTCTTT.

This rearrangement joins TRBV18 to TRBJ1-6; a possible D gene is TRBD1 (6 bases). This CDR3 contains 15 residues. V shed 3 bases and J shed 6 bases, with 12 bases lying between them. Germline lookup yields CDR1 KGHSH and CDR2 LQKENI. The CDR3: CASSPSGALNSPLHF. CDR3 DNA sequence: TGTGCCAGCTCACCCTCAGGGGCACTTAATTCACCCCTCCACTTT.

This clone has just a few counts. This chain links TRBV5-1 with TRBJ2-5, with 10 bases identical to TRBD2. Trimming cost V 3 bases and J 3 bases; bases outside gene matches: 5. CDR1 and CDR2 from the germline V gene are SGHRS and YFSETQ. There are 15 residues in the CDR3. The CDR3 nucleotides are TGCGCCAGCAGCTATAGCGGGGGGCACGAAGAGACCCAGTACTTC. Its protein product is CASSYSGGHEETQYF.